This T cell receptor (beta chain) came from a study of Graves' ophthalmopathy and Graves' hyperthyroidism. The authors used Ficoll-Paque density gradient centrifugation to separate PBMCs. The input was roughly 10 ml of fresh peripheral blood. The sequenced template was RNA, covering the TCR beta CDR3 region. Following a first-round RT-PCR that used HTBI primers, a second-round multiplex PCR was carried out. TCRdb re-called the multiplex PCR reads with MiXCR, one entry per CDR3 protein. The sample shows roughly 500,000 distinct CDR3 sequences, over 13% of them seen only once. The CDR3 extends over 15 amino acids. Trimming took 1 base from V and 2 from J, leaving 12 bases between them. Germline V gene data show CDR1 as SGHRS and CDR2 as YFSETQ.

The V and J genes are TRBV5-1 and TRBJ1-1; D is unclear. The specimen sequenced was blood. The receptor's source is a woman in her twenties or thirties with Graves' ophthalmopathy. This chain's CDR3 is CASSLWVGSNTEAFF. The CDR3 coding sequence is TGCGCCAGCAGCTTGTGGGTGGGGTCCAACACTGAAGCTTTCTTT. Full variable domain (remainder filled in from reference TRBV5-1 and TRBJ1-1): KAGVTQTPRYLIKTRGQQVTLSCSPISGHRSVSWYQQTPGQGLQFLFEYFSETQRNKGNFPGRFSGRQFSNSRSEMNVSTLELGDSALYLCASSLWVGSNTEAFFGQGTRLTVV.